This entry lists 25 T cell receptor beta chains sequenced from one sample in a study of blood T cell repertoires in COVID-19. Sequenced by immunoSEQ multiplex PCR; TCRdb stores in-frame clones only, minus some. The data contain about 220,000 clones, around 90% of them singletons. Sequencing used PBMCs or T cells enriched from blood (not recorded which). These receptors came from a woman in her forties or fifties with acute COVID-19.

The rearrangement links TRBV6-4 to TRBJ1-6; maybe TRBD1 (5 bases). V shed 6 bases and J shed 7 bases, with 16 bases lying between them. Germline-derived CDR1 and CDR2 are MRHNA and SNTAGT. CDR3 length equals 15 residues. Here the CDR3 DNA reads TGTGCCAGCAGGAGGCAGGGTGTGGGGAATTCACCCCTCCACTTT. Its protein is CASRRQGVGNSPLHF.

The genes are TRBV28 and TRBJ2-3; D perhaps matches TRBD1 (6 bases). CDR1 and CDR2 from the germline V gene are MDHEN and SYDVKM. This CDR3 has 15 residues. V dropped 5 bases and J dropped 1 base, with 13 bases sitting between them. The chain's CDR3 is CASSAGVLGTDTQYF. CDR3 sequence (DNA): TGTGCCAGCAGTGCAGGGGTTTTGGGCACAGATACGCAGTATTTT.

The genes are TRBV5-1 and TRBJ2-3; 8 bases agree with TRBD1. Germline CDR1 SGHRS, CDR2 YFSETQ. The CDR3 covers 15 residues. The V and J ends lost 4 bases and 3 bases, in that order; junction bases with no gene match: 7. The CDR3 DNA is TGCGCCAGCAGCCAACATGGACAGGGAACAGATACGCAGTATTTT. Residues: CASSQHGQGTDTQYF.

The chain combines TRBV13 with TRBJ2-7; D unclear. The length of the CDR3 is 13 residues. Germline lookup yields CDR1 PRHDT and CDR2 FYEKMQ (reference sequence). V was shortened by 1 base and J by 2 bases, with 6 bases between the two germline ends. CDR3 loop: CASSLVSTYEQYF. CDR3 sequence (DNA): TGTGCCAGCAGCTTAGTTAGTACCTACGAGCAGTACTTC.

This clone was seen once. This rearrangement joins TRBV5-1 to TRBJ2-3; 8 bases align to TRBD1. There are 16 residues in the CDR3. The V gene end was trimmed by 4 bases and the J gene end by 0 bases; junction bases not matched to a gene: 7. Germline CDR1 and CDR2: SGHRS and YFSETQ. As DNA, the CDR3 is TGCGCCAGCAGCCTCCAGGGGGCCCTAAGCACAGATACGCAGTATTTT. It specifies CASSLQGALSTDTQYF. The whole variable domain, filled in from reference TRBV5-1 and TRBJ2-3, reads KAGVTQTPRYLIKTRGQQVTLSCSPISGHRSVSWYQQTPGQGLQFLFEYFSETQRNKGNFPGRFSGRQFSNSRSEMNVSTLELGDSALYLCASSLQGALSTDTQYFGPGTRLTVL.

The gene calls are TRBV18 and TRBJ2-1, with D hard to call. Germline V CDR1 and CDR2: KGHSH, LQKENI. CDR3 length: 13 amino acids. V lost 6 bases and J 3 bases, leaving 9 bases between the germline ends. CDR3 DNA sequence: TGTGCCAGCTCCCCGGGTCTCTACAATGAGCAGTTCTTC. Protein product: CASSPGLYNEQFF.

This rearrangement joins TRBV5-1 to TRBJ2-1, with D hard to call. Per the germline V gene, CDR1 is SGHRS and CDR2 is YFSETQ. V lost 2 bases and J lost 9, with 9 bases in between. The CDR3 sequence is 12 residues long. CDR3 region: CASSFSGTEQFF. The CDR3 DNA sequence: TGCGCCAGCAGCTTCTCCGGTACTGAGCAGTTCTTC. Drawing the rest from reference TRBV5-1 and TRBJ2-1, the complete variable domain is KAGVTQTPRYLIKTRGQQVTLSCSPISGHRSVSWYQQTPGQGLQFLFEYFSETQRNKGNFPGRFSGRQFSNSRSEMNVSTLELGDSALYLCASSFSGTEQFFGPGTRLTVL.

V gene TRBV27 combines with J gene TRBJ2-7, with D tentatively TRBD1 (6 bases). Germline CDR1 and CDR2: MNHEY and SMNVEV (reference sequence). The CDR3 extends over 14 amino acids. V was trimmed by 3 bases and J by 3 bases, leaving 12 bases between them. CDR3: CASSFLLTGYEQYF. CDR3 nucleotide sequence: TGTGCCAGCAGTTTTCTTTTGACAGGCTACGAGCAGTACTTC.

The chain is built from TRBV3-1 (or the pseudogene TRBV3-2) and TRBJ1-2; D not certain. The ends were cut back, 0 bases at V and 8 bases at J, with 10 bases in the middle. Germline V CDR1 and CDR2: LGHDT, YNNKEL (reference sequence). This CDR3 contains 13 residues. The CDR3 loop is CASSQEVVRGYTF. CDR3 bases: TGTGCCAGCAGCCAAGAGGTCGTACGGGGCTACACCTTC.

The chain uses TRBV28 and TRBJ1-5; weak D call: TRBD1 (6 bases). Deletions cut 9 bases from V and 0 bases from J, with 9 bases between. CDR3 size: 13 residues. Per the germline V gene, CDR1 is MDHEN and CDR2 is SYDVKM. The CDR3 DNA reads as TGTGCCAGTCAGGGGTTTAGCAATCAGCCCCAGCATTTT. Amino acids: CASQGFSNQPQHF.

The chain links TRBV5-8 to TRBJ2-2, with D possibly being TRBD1 (7 bases). CDR1 is SGHTS, CDR2 YDEGEE, per germline. V was trimmed by 3 bases and J by 7 bases, leaving 22 bases between them. The CDR3 totals 17 residues. The CDR3 spells CASSSRSGGRAGGELFF. Written as DNA, the CDR3 is TGTGCCAGCAGCTCCCGGTCAGGGGGGCGAGCGGGCGGGGAGCTGTTTTTT.

The V and J genes are TRBV27 and TRBJ1-1; TRBD1 might be the D (5 bases). Germline V gene data show CDR1 as MNHEY and CDR2 as SMNVEV (reference sequence). The V end was cut by 3 bases, the J end by 4 bases, with 12 bases between. The CDR3 loop spans 14 amino acids. The CDR3 region is CASSLGGTSTEAFF. CDR3 coding DNA: TGTGCCAGCAGTTTGGGGGGTACGAGCACTGAAGCTTTCTTT.

The rearrangement uses TRBV6-1 and TRBJ1-2, with 7 bases that match TRBD1. The germline gives CDR1 MNHNS, CDR2 SASEGT. V trimming: 3 bases; J trimming: 5 bases; junction bases outside the gene matches: 9. This CDR3 comprises 15 residues. DNA for the CDR3: TGTGCCAGCAGTGAGAACAGGGGCCCGGGGTATGGCTACACCTTC. Encoded protein: CASSENRGPGYGYTF.

This clone was recorded once. The chain combines TRBV5-1 with TRBJ1-5; a possible D gene is TRBD1 (6 bases). V lost 0 bases to trimming and J lost 7 bases, with 14 bases between them. Germline-derived CDR1 and CDR2 are SGHRS and YFSETQ. This CDR3 comprises 15 residues. In nucleotides, the CDR3 is TGCGCCAGCAGCTTGGTTCCGACAGGTAAACAGCCCCAGCATTTT. Translated, it gives CASSLVPTGKQPQHF.

This clone has only a few counts. The CDR3: CAWSVIGRVGTEAFF. The CDR3 region has the DNA TGTGCCTGGAGTGTAATTGGGAGGGTCGGGACTGAAGCTTTCTTT. The chain is built from TRBV30 and TRBJ1-1; no clear D gene. Germline CDR1 GTSNPN, CDR2 SVGIG (reference sequence). This CDR3 contains 15 residues. The V end was cut by 0 bases, the J end by 5 bases, with 16 bases between.

This chain links TRBV4-2 with TRBJ2-1; tentatively, D is TRBD2 (6 bases). Trimming cost V 4 bases and J 0 bases, with 16 bases left between them. Germline loops: CDR1 LGHNA, CDR2 YNFKEQ. The CDR3 covers 17 residues. The chain's CDR3 is CASSRRGAGSSYNEQFF. CDR3 nucleotides: TGTGCCAGCAGCCGACGAGGGGCGGGGAGCTCCTACAATGAGCAGTTCTTC.

CDR3 loop: CASSPGTTAQRAFF. In DNA, the CDR3 is TGCGCCAGCAGCCCGGGGACTACCGCCCAGCGAGCTTTCTTT. The genes are TRBV5-1 and TRBJ1-1, with D possibly matching TRBD1 (5 bases). The V and J ends lost 4 bases and 10 bases respectively, with 20 bases between them. The CDR3 has 14 residues. Per germline, CDR1 SGHRS and CDR2 YFSETQ.

This sequence joins TRBV7-8 and TRBJ2-2, with TRBD2 matching over 13 bases. V trimming: 2 bases; J trimming: 5 bases; junction bases outside the gene matches: 5. CDR1 and CDR2 (germline): SGHVS, FQNEAQ. The CDR3 sequence is 17 residues long. The CDR3 protein is CASSLRTSGRRTGELFF. CDR3 sequence (DNA): TGTGCCAGCAGCTTAAGGACTAGCGGGAGACGAACCGGGGAGCTGTTTTTT.

CDR3 bases: TGTGCCAGTAGTATAGATTGGCAAGCTAACTATGGCTACACCTTC. It translates to CASSIDWQANYGYTF. This chain links TRBV19 with TRBJ1-2, with D hard to call. Trimming took off 0 bases at V and 0 bases at J, with 8 bases between the two ends. The CDR3 runs 15 residues. Germline lookup yields CDR1 LNHDA and CDR2 SQIVND (reference sequence).

The V gene is TRBV6-5, the J gene TRBJ2-1, with 10 bases fitting TRBD2. This CDR3 comprises 15 residues. The trim removed 0 bases at V and 7 bases at J, leaving 3 bases unmatched. In germline, CDR1 is MNHEY, CDR2 SVGAGI. The CDR3 DNA sequence: TGTGCCAGCAGTTACTCAACTAGCGGGGAGAATGAGCAGTTCTTC. The encoded protein is CASSYSTSGENEQFF.

This rearrangement joins TRBV6-5 to TRBJ2-7; 8 bases agree with TRBD1. The germline V gene has CDR1 MNHEY and CDR2 SVGAGI. The CDR3 runs to 15 residues. V dropped 5 bases and J dropped 0; count of bases not matched to a gene: 6. This chain's CDR3 is CASSTWTGSSYEQYF. The CDR3, as DNA: TGTGCCAGCAGTACTTGGACAGGGAGCTCCTACGAGCAGTACTTC.

The chain uses TRBV6-6 and TRBJ2-7, with D possibly matching TRBD2 (5 bases). The CDR3 is 15 amino acids. Trimming cost V 6 bases and J 1 base, with 16 bases left between them. The V gene's germline CDR1 is MNHNY and CDR2 SVGAGI (reference sequence). The CDR3 reads CASSDGVAGSYEQYF. CDR3 nucleotide sequence: TGTGCCAGCAGCGACGGGGTAGCAGGTTCCTACGAGCAGTACTTC.

V gene TRBV28 combines with J gene TRBJ1-1; possible D gene TRBD1, 6 bases. Between the trimmed V and J ends, which lost 3 bases and 7 bases, there was a span of 9 bases. CDR3 length: 12 residues. In germline, CDR1 is MDHEN, CDR2 SYDVKM. The CDR3 DNA sequence: TGTGCCAGCAGTTTGGGGACACGTGAAGCTTTCTTT. This sequence encodes CASSLGTREAFF.

This chain uses TRBV21-1 with TRBJ1-6; the D call of TRBD1 is as the table states it, not checked on the DNA. TRBV21-1 is described as a pseudogene. The CDR3 contains 12 residues. CDR3 amino acids: CANPYRDSPLHF. Here the CDR3 DNA reads TGTGCCAACCCATACAGGGATTCACCCCTCCACTTT.

The chain couples TRBV28 to TRBJ2-3, with 8 positions matching TRBD2. Looked up from germline, CDR1 is MDHEN and CDR2 is SYDVKM. This CDR3 contains 16 residues. The J segment lost 4 bases and the V segment lost 5 bases, leaving 11 bases of the junction unmatched. The CDR3 here is CASSPASAGDADTQYF. The CDR3 DNA follows: TGTGCCAGCAGTCCAGCCTCAGCGGGAGACGCAGATACGCAGTATTTT.